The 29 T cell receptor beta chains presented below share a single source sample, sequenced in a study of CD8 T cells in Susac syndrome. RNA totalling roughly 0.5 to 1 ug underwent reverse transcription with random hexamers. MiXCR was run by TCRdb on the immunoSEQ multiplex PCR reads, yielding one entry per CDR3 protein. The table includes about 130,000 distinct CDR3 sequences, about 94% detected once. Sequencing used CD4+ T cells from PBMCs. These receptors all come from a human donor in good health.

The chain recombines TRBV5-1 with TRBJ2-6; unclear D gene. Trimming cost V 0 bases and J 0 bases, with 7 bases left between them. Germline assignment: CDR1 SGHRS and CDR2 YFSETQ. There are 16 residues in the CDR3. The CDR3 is CASSLVGISGANVLTF. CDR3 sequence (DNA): TGCGCCAGCAGCTTGGTGGGCATCTCTGGGGCCAACGTCCTGACTTTC.

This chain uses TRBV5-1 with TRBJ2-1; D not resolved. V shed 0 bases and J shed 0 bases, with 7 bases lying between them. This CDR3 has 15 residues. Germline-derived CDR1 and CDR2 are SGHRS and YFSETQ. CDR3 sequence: CASSLVQSSYNEQFF. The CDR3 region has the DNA TGCGCCAGCAGCTTGGTACAGAGCTCCTACAATGAGCAGTTCTTC. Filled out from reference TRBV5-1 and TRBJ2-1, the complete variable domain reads KAGVTQTPRYLIKTRGQQVTLSCSPISGHRSVSWYQQTPGQGLQFLFEYFSETQRNKGNFPGRFSGRQFSNSRSEMNVSTLELGDSALYLCASSLVQSSYNEQFFGPGTRLTVL.

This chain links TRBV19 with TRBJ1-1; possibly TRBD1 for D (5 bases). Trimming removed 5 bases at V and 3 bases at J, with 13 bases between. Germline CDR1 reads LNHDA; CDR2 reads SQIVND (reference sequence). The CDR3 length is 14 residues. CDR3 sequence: CASSGRGVHTEAFF. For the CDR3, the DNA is TGTGCCAGTAGTGGGAGGGGAGTGCACACTGAAGCTTTCTTT.

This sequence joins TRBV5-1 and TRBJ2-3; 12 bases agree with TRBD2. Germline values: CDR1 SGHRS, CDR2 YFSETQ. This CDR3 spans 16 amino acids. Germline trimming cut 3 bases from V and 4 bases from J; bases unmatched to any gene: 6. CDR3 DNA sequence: TGCGCCAGCAGCTCCTCGACTAGCGGGAGACCAGATACGCAGTATTTT. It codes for CASSSSTSGRPDTQYF.

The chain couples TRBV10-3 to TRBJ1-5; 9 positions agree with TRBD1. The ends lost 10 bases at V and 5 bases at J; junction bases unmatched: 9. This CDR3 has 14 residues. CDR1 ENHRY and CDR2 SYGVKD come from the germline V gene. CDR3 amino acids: CATEAGTGYQPQHF. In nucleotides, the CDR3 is TGTGCCACCGAGGCCGGGACAGGGTATCAGCCCCAGCATTTT.

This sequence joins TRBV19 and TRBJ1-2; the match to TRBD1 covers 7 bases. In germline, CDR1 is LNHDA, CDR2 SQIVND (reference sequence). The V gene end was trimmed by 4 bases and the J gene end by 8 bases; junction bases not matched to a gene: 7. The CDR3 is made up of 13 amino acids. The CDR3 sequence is CASSSRDREGYTF. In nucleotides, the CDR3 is TGTGCCAGTAGTAGCCGGGACAGAGAAGGCTACACCTTC.

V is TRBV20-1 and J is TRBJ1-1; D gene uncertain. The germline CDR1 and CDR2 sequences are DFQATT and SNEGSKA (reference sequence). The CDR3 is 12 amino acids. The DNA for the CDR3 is TGCACCACAAGACATCGAAACACTGAAGCTTTCTTT. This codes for CTTRHRNTEAFF.

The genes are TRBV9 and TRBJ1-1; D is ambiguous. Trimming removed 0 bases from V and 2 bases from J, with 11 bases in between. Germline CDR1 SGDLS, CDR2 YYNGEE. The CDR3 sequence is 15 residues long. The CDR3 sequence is CASSVAYVGNTEAFF. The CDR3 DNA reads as TGTGCCAGCAGCGTAGCATACGTGGGAAACACTGAAGCTTTCTTT.

CDR3 bases: TGTGCCAGCAGCGGGGAGTGGGGTGGCTACACCTTC. Protein product: CASSGEWGGYTF. The rearrangement joins TRBV9 to TRBJ1-2; D gene unclear. CDR3 length: 12 amino acids. Germline V gene lookup returns CDR1 SGDLS and CDR2 YYNGEE. The germline V and J ends were trimmed by 3 bases and 7 bases, with 10 bases remaining between them. Variable domain in full (rest from reference TRBV9 and TRBJ1-2): DSGVTQTPKHLITATGQRVTLRCSPRSGDLSVYWYQQSLDQGLQFLIQYYNGEERAKGNILERFSAQQFPDLHSELNLSSLELGDSALYFCASSGEWGGYTFGSGTRLTVV.

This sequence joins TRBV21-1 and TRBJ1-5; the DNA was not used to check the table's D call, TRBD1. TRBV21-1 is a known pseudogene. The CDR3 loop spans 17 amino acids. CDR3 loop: CASSERIRGLSNQPQHF. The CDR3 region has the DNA TGTGCCAGCAGCGAAAGGATTAGGGGGCTGAGCAATCAGCCCCAGCATTTT.

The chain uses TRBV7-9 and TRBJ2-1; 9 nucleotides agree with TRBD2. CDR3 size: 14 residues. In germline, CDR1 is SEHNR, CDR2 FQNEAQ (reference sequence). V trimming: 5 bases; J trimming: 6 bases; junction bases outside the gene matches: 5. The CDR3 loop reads CASSRSGSGNEQFF. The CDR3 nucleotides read TGTGCCAGCAGCCGTAGCGGGAGCGGCAATGAGCAGTTCTTC.

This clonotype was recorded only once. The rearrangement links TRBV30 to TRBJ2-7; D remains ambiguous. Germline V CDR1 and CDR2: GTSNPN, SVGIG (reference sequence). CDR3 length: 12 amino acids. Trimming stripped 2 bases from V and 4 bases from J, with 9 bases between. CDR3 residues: CAWSLVRYEQYF. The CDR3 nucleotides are TGTGCCTGGAGTCTTGTGAGGTACGAGCAGTACTTC.

CDR3 sequence reads: CASSLFGAGTDQPQHF. CDR3 sequence (DNA): TGTGCCAGCAGCCTCTTCGGGGCAGGGACCGATCAGCCCCAGCATTTT. The chain combines TRBV7-2 with TRBJ1-5, with D perhaps matching TRBD1 (5 bases). This CDR3 comprises 16 residues. V lost 5 bases to trimming and J lost 5 bases, with 19 bases between them. Germline V gene sequence: CDR1 SGHTA, CDR2 FQGNSA.

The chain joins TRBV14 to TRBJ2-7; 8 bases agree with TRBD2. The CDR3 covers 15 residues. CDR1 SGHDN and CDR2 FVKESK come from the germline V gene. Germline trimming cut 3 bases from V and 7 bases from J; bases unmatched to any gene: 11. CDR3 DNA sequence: TGTGCCAGCAGCCAGGGCGGGAGGCCGCTGGAAGAGCAGTACTTC. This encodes CASSQGGRPLEEQYF.

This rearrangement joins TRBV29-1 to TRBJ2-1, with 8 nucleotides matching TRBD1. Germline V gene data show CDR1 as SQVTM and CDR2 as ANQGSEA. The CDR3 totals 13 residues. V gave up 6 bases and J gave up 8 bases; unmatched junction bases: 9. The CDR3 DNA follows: TGCAGCGTCGGGACAGGTCATAGCGATGAGCAGTTCTTC. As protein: CSVGTGHSDEQFF.

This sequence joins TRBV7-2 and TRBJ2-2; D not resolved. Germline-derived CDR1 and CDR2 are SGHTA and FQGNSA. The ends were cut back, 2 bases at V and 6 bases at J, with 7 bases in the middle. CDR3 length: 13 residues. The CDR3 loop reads CASSLSPSGELFF. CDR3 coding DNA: TGTGCCAGCAGCTTATCCCCGTCCGGGGAGCTGTTTTTT.

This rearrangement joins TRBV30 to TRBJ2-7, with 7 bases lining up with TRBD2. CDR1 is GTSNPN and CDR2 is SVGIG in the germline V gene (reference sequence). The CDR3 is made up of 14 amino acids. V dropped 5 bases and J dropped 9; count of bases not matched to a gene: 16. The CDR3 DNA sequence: TGTGCCTGGGGTGGTCTGGGGCTAGCGGACGGGCAGTACTTC. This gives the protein CAWGGLGLADGQYF.

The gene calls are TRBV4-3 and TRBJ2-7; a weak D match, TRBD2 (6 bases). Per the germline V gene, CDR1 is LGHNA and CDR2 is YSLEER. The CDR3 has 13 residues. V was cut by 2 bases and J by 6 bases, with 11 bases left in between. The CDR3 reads CASSQKGSGEQYF. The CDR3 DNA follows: TGCGCCAGCAGCCAAAAGGGTAGCGGCGAGCAGTACTTC.

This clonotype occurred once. CDR3 nucleotides: TGTGCCAGCAGCTCCCAGGGGGCGCGTACTGAAGCTTTCTTT. Translation: CASSSQGARTEAFF. The V call is TRBV7-9, the J call TRBJ1-1; 8 bases map to TRBD1. CDR3 size: 14 residues. V shed 4 bases, J shed 5 bases, and the junction held 6 bases outside the gene matches. Germline V gene data show CDR1 as SEHNR and CDR2 as FQNEAQ (reference sequence). The whole variable domain, filled in from reference TRBV7-9 and TRBJ1-1, reads DTGVSQNPRHKITKRGQNVTFRCDPISEHNRLYWYRQTLGQGPEFLTYFQNEAQLEKSRLLSDRFSAERPKGSFSTLEIQRTEQGDSAMYLCASSSQGARTEAFFGQGTRLTVV.

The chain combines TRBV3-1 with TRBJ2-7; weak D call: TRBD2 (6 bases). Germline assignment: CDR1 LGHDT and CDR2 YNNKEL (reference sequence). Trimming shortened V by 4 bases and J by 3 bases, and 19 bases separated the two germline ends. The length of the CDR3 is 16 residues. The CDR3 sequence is CASSPRHGSTFYEQYF. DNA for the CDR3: TGTGCCAGCAGCCCCCGTCACGGGAGTACGTTCTACGAGCAGTACTTC.

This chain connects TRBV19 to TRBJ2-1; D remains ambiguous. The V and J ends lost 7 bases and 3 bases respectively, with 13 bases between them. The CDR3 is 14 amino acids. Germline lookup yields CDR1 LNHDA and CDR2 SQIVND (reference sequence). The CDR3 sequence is CASKVTVNYNEQFF. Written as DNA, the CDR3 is TGTGCCAGTAAAGTCACAGTGAACTACAATGAGCAGTTCTTC.

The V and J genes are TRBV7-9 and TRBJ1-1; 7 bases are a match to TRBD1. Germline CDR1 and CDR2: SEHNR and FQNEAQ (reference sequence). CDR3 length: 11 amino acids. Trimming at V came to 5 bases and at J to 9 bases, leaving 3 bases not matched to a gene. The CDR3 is CASSRDSQAFF. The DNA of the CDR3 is TGTGCCAGCAGCCGGGACAGCCAAGCTTTCTTT.

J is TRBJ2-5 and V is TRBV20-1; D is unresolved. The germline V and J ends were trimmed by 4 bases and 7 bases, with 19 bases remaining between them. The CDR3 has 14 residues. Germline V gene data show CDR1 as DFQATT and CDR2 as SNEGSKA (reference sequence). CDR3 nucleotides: TGCAGTGCTAAATTCGGCCTTAGTGGGCGGACCCAGTACTTC. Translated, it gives CSAKFGLSGRTQYF.

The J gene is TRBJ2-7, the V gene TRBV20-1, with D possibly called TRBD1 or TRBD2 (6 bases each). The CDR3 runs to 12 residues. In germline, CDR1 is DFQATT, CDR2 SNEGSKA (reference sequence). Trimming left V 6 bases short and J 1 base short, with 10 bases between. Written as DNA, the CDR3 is TGCAGTGCCCGGAGGGGGTCCTACGAGCAGTACTTC. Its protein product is CSARRGSYEQYF.

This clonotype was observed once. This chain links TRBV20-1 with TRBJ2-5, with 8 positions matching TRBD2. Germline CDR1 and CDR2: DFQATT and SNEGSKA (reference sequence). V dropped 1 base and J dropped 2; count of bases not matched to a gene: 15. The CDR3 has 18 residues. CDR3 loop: CSARVPPGSGSRQETQYF. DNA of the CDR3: TGCAGTGCTAGAGTCCCCCCAGGAAGCGGGAGCAGGCAAGAGACCCAGTACTTC.

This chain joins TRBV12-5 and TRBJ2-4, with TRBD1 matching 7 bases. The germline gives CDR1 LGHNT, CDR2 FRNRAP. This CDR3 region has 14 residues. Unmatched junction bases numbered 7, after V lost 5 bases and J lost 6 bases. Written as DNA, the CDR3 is TGTGCTAGTGGTACAGGGGATACTGGAAACATTCAGTACTTC. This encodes CASGTGDTGNIQYF.

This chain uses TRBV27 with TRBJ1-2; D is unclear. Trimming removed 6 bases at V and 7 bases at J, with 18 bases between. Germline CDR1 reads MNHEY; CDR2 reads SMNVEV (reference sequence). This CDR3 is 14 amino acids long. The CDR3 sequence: CASSPNGHWGGYTF. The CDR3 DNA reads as TGTGCCAGCAGCCCTAACGGTCATTGGGGTGGCTACACCTTC.

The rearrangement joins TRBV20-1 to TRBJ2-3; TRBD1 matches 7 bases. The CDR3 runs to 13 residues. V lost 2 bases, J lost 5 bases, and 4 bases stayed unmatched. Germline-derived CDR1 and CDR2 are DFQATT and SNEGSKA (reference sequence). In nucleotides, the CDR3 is TGCAGTGCTAGAACTAACAGGGGAGATACGCAGTATTTT. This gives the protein CSARTNRGDTQYF.

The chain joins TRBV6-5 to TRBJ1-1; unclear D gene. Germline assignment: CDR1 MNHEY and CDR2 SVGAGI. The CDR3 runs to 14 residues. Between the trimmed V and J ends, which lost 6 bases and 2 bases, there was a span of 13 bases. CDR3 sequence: CASSQPGGNTEAFF. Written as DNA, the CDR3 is TGTGCCAGCAGCCAGCCAGGAGGAAACACTGAAGCTTTCTTT.